This T cell receptor beta chain appears in the sequencing data of a study of breast tumors, draining lymph nodes, adjacent tissues. Study outcomes and limitations: Luminal-like breast cancer showed significantly higher tumor–nontumor repertoire similarity than basal-like. Most tumor T cells seemingly derive from lymph node, then expand in tumor. Tumor T cell lymph node origin was a supported hypothesis, not proven. Tumor TCR diversity was below lymph nodes but above nontumor tissue.

CDR3 length: 15 amino acids. Trimming cost V 5 bases and J 9 bases; bases outside gene matches: 10. CDR1 is SGHTA and CDR2 is FQGNSA in the germline V gene. This clonotype was seen many times. The target antigen is unknown. Breast cancer patients provided tissue from their axillary draining lymph nodes. Using its own MiXCR run on the multiplex PCR reads, TCRdb lists one record per CDR3 protein. The sample carries 170,000 or so distinct CDR3 sequences, approximately 30% recorded once. The sequence derives from a female donor with breast cancer. Some clones in this sample may be carry-over from other donors' samples. Sequencing was carried out using axillary lymph node tissue. V is TRBV7-2 and J is TRBJ1-6, with 7 bases that match TRBD1. CDR3: CASSQQGVAASPLHF. The CDR3 DNA reads as TGTGCCAGCAGCCAGCAGGGGGTGGCTGCTTCACCCCTCCACTTT.